The 30 T cell receptor beta chains below were found in one sample sequenced in a study of T-cell reconstitution after alpha-beta-depleted transplantation in children. TCRbeta library preparation incorporated unique molecular identifiers. TCRdb processed the PCR reads anew with MiXCR; each CDR3 protein has one entry. The table includes about 120,000 distinct CDR3 sequences, 9% to 12% detected once. The sequenced sample was PBMCs from the stem cell graft donor, obtained from the stem cell graft. Receptor source: a human donor who donated a stem cell graft to a child with acute lymphoblastic leukemia.

This clonotype was recorded many times. This chain links TRBV18 with TRBJ2-7; D assignment may be TRBD1 or TRBD2 (6 bases each). Germline CDR1 is KGHSH and CDR2 is LQKENI. Deletions cut 2 bases from V and 5 bases from J, with 13 bases between. This CDR3 contains 14 residues. The CDR3: CASSPNSRGDEQYF. In nucleotides, the CDR3 is TGTGCCAGCTCACCAAATTCAAGGGGGGACGAGCAGTACTTC.

This clonotype was seen ten or more times. V gene TRBV5-1 combines with J gene TRBJ2-3; tentatively, D is TRBD2 (6 bases). V lost 2 bases and J lost 0, with 13 bases in between. Germline assignment: CDR1 SGHRS and CDR2 YFSETQ. There are 16 residues in the CDR3. The CDR3 coding sequence is TGCGCCAGCAGCTTAAGCGGGCGGACTAGCACAGATACGCAGTATTTT. It encodes CASSLSGRTSTDTQYF.

This clonotype was detected ten times or more. V is TRBV12-3 or TRBV12-4 and J is TRBJ1-1, with 10 bases that match TRBD1. The length of the CDR3 is 17 residues. The V gene end was trimmed by 6 bases and the J gene end by 4 bases; junction bases not matched to a gene: 14. CDR3 coding DNA: TGTGCCAGCAGAGTTTGGGGGACAGGGGTGGGGACCACTGAAGCTTTCTTT. Translation: CASRVWGTGVGTTEAFF.

The chain uses TRBV19 and TRBJ2-1; 11 bases are shared with TRBD2. CDR1 and CDR2 from the germline V gene are LNHDA and SQIVND (reference sequence). This CDR3 is built from 19 residues. Germline trimming cut 3 bases from V and 7 bases from J; bases unmatched to any gene: 17. The CDR3 nucleotides are TGTGCCAGTAGTATTCAATTGGTGGCGACTAGCGGGACCCCTAATGAGCAGTTCTTC. Protein product: CASSIQLVATSGTPNEQFF.

There are many counts of this clonotype. CDR3 DNA sequence: TGTGCCACCAGCAGAGATCTCACAGATTCCTACGAGCAGTACTTC. Translating it yields CATSRDLTDSYEQYF. The V gene is TRBV15, the J gene TRBJ2-7, with D hard to call. Trimming left V 0 bases short and J 1 base short, with 10 bases between. CDR1 and CDR2 from the germline V gene are LNHNV and YYDKDF (reference sequence). The CDR3 is 15 residues long.

This clonotype was detected ten times or more. The gene calls are TRBV5-1 and TRBJ1-1; unclear D gene. The V gene lost 2 bases and the J gene lost 4 bases, with 9 bases spanning the gap. The CDR3 runs 13 residues. CDR1 SGHRS and CDR2 YFSETQ come from the germline V gene. The CDR3, as DNA: TGCGCCAGCAGCTTTTCGGTGAGCACTGAAGCTTTCTTT. Translated: CASSFSVSTEAFF. Combining the CDR3 with reference TRBV5-1 and TRBJ1-1 gives the whole variable domain KAGVTQTPRYLIKTRGQQVTLSCSPISGHRSVSWYQQTPGQGLQFLFEYFSETQRNKGNFPGRFSGRQFSNSRSEMNVSTLELGDSALYLCASSFSVSTEAFFGQGTRLTVV.

This clonotype was counted ten times or more. V is TRBV29-1 and J is TRBJ2-3; the match to TRBD2 covers 10 bases. The CDR3 has 14 residues. Germline CDR1 and CDR2: SQVTM and ANQGSEA. The V segment lost 6 bases and the J segment 3 bases; nucleotides outside the gene matches: 6. The CDR3 spells CSVSSGRITDTQYF. CDR3 nucleotide sequence: TGCAGCGTCAGTAGCGGGAGGATAACAGATACGCAGTATTTT.

This clonotype was observed at least ten times. The V call is TRBV18, the J call TRBJ2-3; the match to TRBD1 covers 9 bases. The V gene's germline CDR1 is KGHSH and CDR2 LQKENI. V trimming: 2 bases; J trimming: 1 base; junction bases outside the gene matches: 4. The CDR3 is made up of 16 amino acids. The DNA of the CDR3 is TGTGCCAGCTCACCATTGGGACAGGGTGGCACAGATACGCAGTATTTT. Translation: CASSPLGQGGTDTQYF.

A word on this clonotype: This may be a read error: a much more frequent sequence differs by one nucleotide. The chain employs TRBV29-1 and TRBJ2-7; perhaps TRBD2 as D (6 bases). V dropped 8 bases and J dropped 5 bases, with 13 bases sitting between them. The CDR3 spans 11 residues. The V gene's germline CDR1 is SQVTM and CDR2 ANQGSEA. CDR3 bases: TGCAGCAGATCGGAGGGCCACGAGCAGTACTTC. Translation gives CSRSEGHEQYF.

This clonotype has a count of ten or more. The chain couples TRBV7-2 to TRBJ1-2; maybe TRBD1 (5 bases). Looked up from germline, CDR1 is SGHTA and CDR2 is FQGNSA. Trimming shortened V by 2 bases and J by 5 bases, and 18 bases separated the two germline ends. This CDR3 region has 16 residues. For the CDR3, the DNA is TGTGCCAGCAGCTTATTTCTTGACAGTCAGTATTATGGCTACACCTTC. This encodes CASSLFLDSQYYGYTF.

This clonotype was seen many times. The CDR3 region has the DNA TGTGCCAGCAGTGGGGGGCACGGACAGGGGCAATATAGCAATCAGCCCCAGCATTTT. This translates into CASSGGHGQGQYSNQPQHF. The V gene is TRBV25-1, the J gene TRBJ1-5; 9 nucleotides agree with TRBD1. CDR1 MGHDK and CDR2 SYGVNS come from the germline V gene. J was trimmed by 0 bases and V by 4 bases; bases with no gene match: 13. The CDR3 runs to 19 residues.

This clonotype occurred many times. The V gene is TRBV9, the J gene TRBJ1-4; D call uncertain. The ends were cut back, 2 bases at V and 10 bases at J, with 12 bases in the middle. Germline CDR1 and CDR2: SGDLS and YYNGEE. This CDR3 contains 13 residues. The CDR3 here is CASSVDGTGKLFF. The CDR3 coding sequence is TGTGCCAGCAGCGTCGACGGAACCGGAAAACTGTTTTTT.

In its sample, this clonotype was seen many times. The V and J genes are TRBV6-1 and TRBJ2-7; D is unresolved. Trimming removed 4 bases at V and 2 bases at J, with 12 bases between. The CDR3 totals 14 residues. CDR1 and CDR2 (germline): MNHNS, SASEGT. This CDR3 is CASSGGVPPYEQYF. Here the CDR3 DNA reads TGTGCCAGCAGTGGAGGAGTCCCCCCCTACGAGCAGTACTTC.

This clonotype appeared many times. A read error may produce the germline difference seen at one junction end. The chain uses TRBV12-3 or TRBV12-4 and TRBJ2-3, with D possibly TRBD1 on 8 matching bases. This CDR3 spans 11 amino acids. This CDR3 reads CASSLGGGQDF. Written as DNA, the CDR3 is TGTGCCAGCAGTTTAGGGGGGGGACAGGATTTT.

In its sample, this clonotype was seen many times. The chain is built from TRBV10-3 and TRBJ1-1, with D uncertain. The ends were cut back, 4 bases at V and 1 base at J, with 7 bases in the middle. The CDR3 totals 13 residues. The V gene's germline CDR1 is ENHRY and CDR2 SYGVKD. This chain's CDR3 is CAISAERNTEAFF. The CDR3 bases are TGTGCCATCAGTGCGGAGCGGAACACTGAAGCTTTCTTT.

The chain links TRBV5-4 to TRBJ1-1, with 9 bases fitting TRBD1. The CDR3 consists of 12 residues. V was clipped by 4 bases and J by 8 bases; unmatched bases: 3. The germline V gene encodes CDR1 SGHNT and CDR2 YYREEE (reference sequence). This CDR3 reads CASSPDRGEAFF. CDR3 nucleotides: TGTGCCAGCAGCCCGGACAGGGGAGAAGCTTTCTTT.

This clonotype was recorded at least ten times. The chain is built from TRBV10-3 and TRBJ2-2; 12 positions agree with TRBD1. The CDR3 totals 16 residues. Germline trimming cut 2 bases from V and 7 bases from J; bases unmatched to any gene: 5. Germline-derived CDR1 and CDR2 are ENHRY and SYGVKD. This CDR3 reads CAISEPGQGAGGELFF. CDR3 DNA: TGTGCCATCAGTGAGCCGGGACAGGGGGCAGGCGGGGAGCTGTTTTTT.

There are many counts of this clonotype. The rearrangement joins TRBV11-2 to TRBJ2-3, with TRBD2 matching over 7 bases. CDR1 SGHAT and CDR2 FQNNGV come from the germline V gene. CDR3 size: 13 residues. Trimming cost V 4 bases and J 7 bases; bases outside gene matches: 5. The CDR3 coding sequence is TGTGCCAGCAGCTCCGGACTAGGGTATACGCAGTATTTT. It codes for CASSSGLGYTQYF.

This clonotype occurred many times. CDR3 sequence reads: CASSPPGQDTGELFF. The CDR3 DNA follows: TGTGCCAGCAGCCCTCCAGGGCAAGACACCGGGGAGCTGTTTTTT. The chain couples TRBV6-2 or TRBV6-3 to TRBJ2-2; tentative D call: TRBD1 (5 bases). This CDR3 contains 15 residues. Trimming left V 6 bases short and J 3 bases short, with 14 bases between. Germline-derived CDR1 and CDR2 are MNHEY and SVGEGT.

This clonotype came up many times. J is TRBJ2-3 and V is TRBV5-6; 7 nucleotides match TRBD2. With V trimmed by 7 bases and J by 0 bases, 5 bases remained unmatched. CDR3 size: 14 residues. CDR1 SGHDT and CDR2 YYEEEE come from the germline V gene. The CDR3 protein is CASGYGRSTDTQYF. CDR3 bases: TGTGCCAGCGGATACGGGAGGAGCACAGATACGCAGTATTTT.

This clonotype was observed at least ten times. The chain is built from TRBV11-2 and TRBJ2-7; D could derive from TRBD1 or TRBD2 (5 bases each). Trimming left V 5 bases short and J 7 bases short, with 24 bases between. Germline assignment: CDR1 SGHAT and CDR2 FQNNGV. The CDR3 is made up of 16 amino acids. The CDR3 loop is CASSPDLWGFVDEQYF. CDR3 bases: TGTGCCAGCAGCCCAGATTTGTGGGGGTTTGTGGATGAGCAGTACTTC.

This chain links TRBV30 with TRBJ1-3; D call uncertain. CDR3 length: 16 residues. Trimming shortened V by 2 bases and J by 0 bases, and 14 bases separated the two germline ends. Germline V lookup: CDR1 GTSNPN, CDR2 SVGIG (reference sequence). The CDR3 loop reads CAWSTWVTSSGNTIYF. In nucleotides, the CDR3 is TGTGCCTGGAGTACGTGGGTCACGAGCTCTGGAAACACCATATATTTT.

In this sample, this clonotype turned up a few times. This chain uses TRBV7-9 with TRBJ2-7; 11 bases agree with TRBD2. CDR1 and CDR2 (germline): SEHNR, FQNEAQ (reference sequence). After removal of 4 bases from V and 2 bases from J, the junction contained 10 bases not matched to a gene. This CDR3 region has 17 residues. CDR3 DNA sequence: TGTGCCAGCAGCTCCCGGAGTAGCGGGGGGGATCCCTACGAGCAGTACTTC. Its translation is CASSSRSSGGDPYEQYF.

This clonotype was seen many times. The chain carries TRBV18 and TRBJ2-1; the match to TRBD1 covers 8 bases. V shed 1 base, J shed 7 bases, and the junction held 6 bases outside the gene matches. This CDR3 is built from 15 residues. Germline assignment: CDR1 KGHSH and CDR2 LQKENI. As DNA, the CDR3 is TGTGCCAGCTCACCACTAGGACAGGGAATTAATGAGCAGTTCTTC. As protein: CASSPLGQGINEQFF.

This clonotype was picked up many times. V gene TRBV18 combines with J gene TRBJ1-5; possibly TRBD1 for D (5 bases). With 3 bases removed from V and 1 base from J, the gap between germline ends came to 13 bases. The germline CDR1 and CDR2 sequences are KGHSH and LQKENI. This CDR3 comprises 16 residues. The CDR3 DNA sequence: TGTGCCAGCTCACCTCCTGGGGGTCGGAGCAATCAGCCCCAGCATTTT. Its protein is CASSPPGGRSNQPQHF.

The V gene is TRBV28, the J gene TRBJ2-1, with 7 bases matching TRBD1. Trimming cost V 5 bases and J 7 bases; bases outside gene matches: 8. The CDR3 loop spans 14 amino acids. In germline, CDR1 is MDHEN, CDR2 SYDVKM. The CDR3 loop reads CASSPPGQKNEQFF. The DNA for the CDR3 is TGTGCCAGCAGTCCACCGGGACAGAAGAATGAGCAGTTCTTC.

This clonotype was counted ten times or more. This rearrangement joins TRBV29-1 to TRBJ1-2, with TRBD1 matching over 9 bases. Germline-derived CDR1 and CDR2 are SQVTM and ANQGSEA. This CDR3 has 13 amino acids. Unmatched junction bases numbered 5, after V lost 7 bases and J lost 2 bases. The CDR3 reads CSATGTGNYGYTF. CDR3 sequence (DNA): TGCAGCGCGACCGGGACAGGGAACTATGGCTACACCTTC.

This clonotype appeared many times. The chain links TRBV12-3 or TRBV12-4 to TRBJ2-5; a weak D match, TRBD2 (5 bases). Trimming removed 5 bases from V and 0 bases from J, with 16 bases in between. This CDR3 is built from 16 residues. The CDR3 is CASSLYAAEDQETQYF. The CDR3 DNA reads as TGTGCCAGCAGTCTATACGCAGCGGAGGACCAAGAGACCCAGTACTTC.

At least ten counts were recorded for this clonotype. The chain joins TRBV3-1 to TRBJ2-5; the D gene is possibly TRBD1 (6 bases). CDR1 LGHDT and CDR2 YNNKEL come from the germline V gene (reference sequence). The V end lost 1 base, the J end lost 1 base, and 13 bases lay between the germline ends. The CDR3 is 16 residues long. For the CDR3, the DNA is TGTGCCAGCAGCCAAGGATTGTCAGGGGTCCAAGAGACCCAGTACTTC. As protein: CASSQGLSGVQETQYF.

This clonotype was detected many times. The chain joins TRBV4-3 to TRBJ2-7; 12 positions match TRBD1. Germline CDR1 and CDR2: LGHNA and YSLEER. V shed 4 bases, J shed 7 bases, and the junction held 5 bases outside the gene matches. The CDR3 covers 14 residues. The CDR3 here is CASSPGQGAFEQYF. CDR3 coding DNA: TGCGCCAGCAGCCCGGGACAGGGGGCGTTTGAGCAGTACTTC.